The clone carrying this T cell receptor beta chain was counted many times. Its antigen is still unknown. Unique molecular identifiers were affixed to discrete cDNA molecules within the library. TCRdb independently ran MiXCR on the 5' RACE reads; one entry per CDR3 protein. The data hold approximately 150,000 distinct CDR3 sequences, with 3.5% to 5% observed a single time. The sample originates from a study of human T cells and chemical hapten exposure. Findings and caveats of the study: After DPC sensitization, TCRs above 1 in 1000 frequency showed no change.

The template was total RNA from unfractionated whole blood. V gave up 0 bases and J gave up 2 bases, with 8 bases separating them. Germline CDR1 and CDR2: MNHEY and SVGEGT. The CDR3 covers 15 residues. The clonotype originates from a female donor in good health. The V and J genes are TRBV6-2 or TRBV6-3 and TRBJ2-1; maybe TRBD2 (6 bases). CDR3 in DNA: TGTGCCAGCAGTTACTCAGGCGGGGCCTACAATGAGCAGTTCTTC. This codes for CASSYSGGAYNEQFF.